This T cell receptor (beta chain) appears in the sequencing data of a study of cytomegalovirus exposure and HLA in healthy donors. About the study: The Caucasian-associated ancestry cluster contained approximately 81% of the approximately 390 genotyped donors. Study results and caveats: CMV antigen specificity of a few CMV-associated chains was confirmed in vitro. Rare sequences made up most TCRs, while some public TCRs were found in many donors.

Donors showed nominal health when sampled, although they likely had unrecorded immune exposures. Details on this clone: The antigen remains undetermined.

The CDR3 sequence is 12 residues long. V dropped 6 bases and J dropped 8; count of bases not matched to a gene: 5. From germline, CDR1 is MNHEY and CDR2 SMNVEV (reference sequence). With 60 Vbeta and 13 Jbeta primers, the PCR was carried out. Sequencing used immunoSEQ multiplex PCR; TCRdb keeps in-frame clones, though not all of them. The sample has 170,000 or so clones; 70% to 90% are singletons. The sequenced sample consisted of PBMCs. This chain uses TRBV27 with TRBJ1-2; 8 nucleotides line up with TRBD1. The TCR comes from a girl aged 5 to 17 in good health and CMV-seropositive. The CDR3 sequence: CASSSGGRGYTF. CDR3 DNA: TGTGCCAGCAGCTCAGGGGGCCGAGGCTACACCTTC.